Detailed here is one TCR beta chain. This entry is derived from a study of blood T cell repertoires in COVID-19. Overall study context: Samples came from the United States, Italy and Spain, spanning acute and convalescent COVID-19. The analysed material was cDNA or gDNA that came from T cells, B-cell-depleted T cells, or PBMCs.

In the original workflow: For nucleated cells, counts were estimated from reference gene primer amplification. Method: immunoSEQ multiplex PCR; TCRdb's copy keeps in-frame clones and lacks some. V, J and clone size were drawn from that table, and D and trimming were deduced from the DNA. The sample shows around 95,000 clones, about 90% of them seen only once. Trimming left V 0 bases short and J 7 bases short, with 14 bases between. Germline CDR1 and CDR2: SGDLS and YYNGEE. This CDR3 region has 14 residues. The sequence was obtained from a man between 25 and 39 years old in a cohort sampled during active COVID-19. The gene calls are TRBV9 and TRBJ2-7; TRBD2 is a possible D gene (6 bases). Material: peripheral blood. DNA of the CDR3: TGTGCCAGCAGCGTAGACCCGCGGGGTGGTGAGCAGTACTTC. Translating it yields CASSVDPRGGEQYF.